Below, 24 T cell receptor beta chains from the same sample are listed, as sequenced in a study of radiotherapy plus CTLA-4 blockade in lung cancer. The method was immunoSEQ multiplex PCR; TCRdb's version includes in-frame clones alone and lacks a portion of them. The table records roughly 50,000 clones, approximately 79% of them present only once. Material: peripheral blood, obtained from a patient treated with radiotherapy plus ipilimumab. All receptors come from a human donor with non-small cell lung cancer who had stable disease on radiotherapy plus ipilimumab.

The rearrangement links TRBV30 to TRBJ1-2; D remains ambiguous. Trimming pared 7 bases from V and 1 base from J, leaving 13 bases between. Per germline, CDR1 GTSNPN and CDR2 SVGIG (reference sequence). This CDR3 has 13 residues. CDR3 loop: CAYSDGFNYGYTF. The CDR3 DNA reads as TGTGCCTACTCGGACGGATTTAACTATGGCTACACCTTC. Combining the CDR3 with reference TRBV30 and TRBJ1-2 gives the whole variable domain SQTIHQWPATLVQPVGSPLSLECTVEGTSNPNLYWYRQAAGRGLQLLFYSVGIGQISSEVPQNLSASRPQDRQFILSSKKLLLSDSGFYLCAYSDGFNYGYTFGSGTRLTVV.

J is TRBJ1-1 and V is TRBV28; D gene unclear. V was pared by 7 bases and J by 1 base, with 13 bases between. Germline CDR1 MDHEN, CDR2 SYDVKM. The CDR3 has 14 residues. CDR3 residues: CASTLLKGNTEAFF. The CDR3 DNA follows: TGTGCCAGCACCTTGCTGAAGGGGAACACTGAAGCTTTCTTT.

As for this clone: Other DNA sequences in this specimen translate into the identical CDR3. V usage is TRBV28 and J usage is TRBJ1-2; possibly TRBD1 for D (6 bases). Trimming removed 5 bases at V and 4 bases at J, with 14 bases between. This CDR3 is 14 amino acids long. In germline, CDR1 is MDHEN, CDR2 SYDVKM. The CDR3, as DNA: TGTGCCAGCAGTGTCCTCACAGGGCCCTATGGCTACACCTTC. Its translation: CASSVLTGPYGYTF.

The chain couples TRBV9 to TRBJ1-4; 7 bases map to TRBD1. This CDR3 is built from 16 residues. Germline V gives CDR1 SGDLS, CDR2 YYNGEE. V lost 3 bases to trimming and J lost 8 bases; unmatched junction nucleotides: 13. The CDR3 loop is CASSEGQTRIGEKLFF. In DNA, the CDR3 is TGTGCCAGCAGCGAGGGACAGACTCGTATAGGAGAAAAACTGTTTTTT.

The chain uses TRBV4-1 and TRBJ2-1; 7 nucleotides agree with TRBD2. The germline gives CDR1 MGHRA, CDR2 YSYEKL. The J segment lost 8 bases and the V segment lost 4 bases, leaving 8 bases of the junction unmatched. This CDR3 spans 14 amino acids. The CDR3 coding sequence is TGCGCCAGCAGCCCTGGGGACTATCGCGATGAGCAGTTCTTC. Translating it yields CASSPGDYRDEQFF.

The chain is built from TRBV11-2 and TRBJ2-5; 12 bases match TRBD2. The V and J ends lost 7 bases and 5 bases, in that order; junction bases with no gene match: 5. This CDR3 region has 14 residues. Germline V lookup: CDR1 SGHAT, CDR2 FQNNGV. The CDR3 DNA reads TGTGCCAGCACCCCACTAGCGGGGGGCGAGACCCAGTACTTC. It encodes CASTPLAGGETQYF.

The J gene is TRBJ1-1, the V gene TRBV6-6, with TRBD1 as a possible D gene (5 bases). Germline V gene sequence: CDR1 MNHNY, CDR2 SVGAGI (reference sequence). V shed 0 bases and J shed 10 bases, with 9 bases lying between them. The CDR3 runs 12 residues. The DNA of the CDR3 is TGTGCCAGCAGTTACTCAGGCCAGGGAGCTTTCTTT. Its translation is CASSYSGQGAFF.

This rearrangement joins TRBV6-5 to TRBJ1-1; unclear D gene. CDR1 is MNHEY and CDR2 is SVGAGI in the germline V gene. V was cut by 5 bases and J by 5 bases, with 15 bases left in between. This CDR3 spans 14 amino acids. CDR3: CASSTGLVGTEAFF. The CDR3 DNA reads as TGTGCCAGCAGTACCGGACTTGTTGGGACTGAAGCTTTCTTT.

V is TRBV5-1 and J is TRBJ1-1; 8 bases agree with TRBD1. Germline V gives CDR1 SGHRS, CDR2 YFSETQ. V lost 6 bases, J lost 0 bases, and 7 bases stayed unmatched. The CDR3 runs to 15 residues. This CDR3 reads CASTPGGQVNTEAFF. The CDR3 bases are TGCGCCAGCACCCCCGGGGGACAGGTGAACACTGAAGCTTTCTTT. Supplemented by reference TRBV5-1 and TRBJ1-1, the full variable domain reads KAGVTQTPRYLIKTRGQQVTLSCSPISGHRSVSWYQQTPGQGLQFLFEYFSETQRNKGNFPGRFSGRQFSNSRSEMNVSTLELGDSALYLCASTPGGQVNTEAFFGQGTRLTVV.

This clone has a single count. J is TRBJ2-6 and V is TRBV2; D not certain. The CDR3 length is 14 residues. Germline-derived CDR1 and CDR2 are SNHLY and FYNNEI. Trimming took 9 bases from V and 2 from J, leaving 11 bases between them. For the CDR3, the DNA is TGTGCCAGTCTTGTGGGGACTGGGGCCAACGTCCTGACTTTC. Translating it yields CASLVGTGANVLTF.

This rearrangement joins TRBV7-8 to TRBJ2-1, with a tentative D call TRBD1 (6 bases). Germline CDR1 reads SGHVS; CDR2 reads FQNEAQ. The CDR3 totals 14 residues. V gave up 0 bases and J gave up 4 bases, with 7 bases separating them. The CDR3 loop is CASSLAGAYNEQFF. In DNA, the CDR3 is TGTGCCAGCAGCTTAGCGGGGGCATACAATGAGCAGTTCTTC.

The chain combines TRBV25-1 with TRBJ1-3, with 7 bases aligning to TRBD1. The trim removed 5 bases at V and 0 bases at J, leaving 10 bases unmatched. Germline V gene sequence: CDR1 MGHDK, CDR2 SYGVNS. CDR3 size: 17 residues. CDR3: CASSPLGGTDSGNTIYF. CDR3 DNA: TGTGCCAGCAGTCCCCTGGGGGGGACAGACTCTGGAAACACCATATATTTT.

The V and J genes are TRBV5-1 and TRBJ2-6; 9 positions agree with TRBD1. Germline CDR1 is SGHRS and CDR2 is YFSETQ. Trimming at V came to 0 bases and at J to 1 base, leaving 5 bases not matched to a gene. The CDR3 is 18 amino acids. The CDR3 protein is CASSLGLGQGSGANVLTF. CDR3 in DNA: TGCGCCAGCAGCTTGGGACTAGGACAGGGGTCTGGGGCCAACGTCCTGACTTTC.

This clone was seen a single time. This chain links TRBV7-2 with TRBJ2-3, with 8 bases that match TRBD2. The length of the CDR3 is 16 residues. Germline values: CDR1 SGHTA, CDR2 FQGNSA. J was trimmed by 2 bases and V by 1 base; bases with no gene match: 5. Written as DNA, the CDR3 is TGTGCCAGCAGCTTAGGACCTAGCGGGCTCACAGATACGCAGTATTTT. Amino acid sequence: CASSLGPSGLTDTQYF.

This clone was picked up one time. A read error may produce the germline difference seen at one junction end. This chain connects TRBV19 to TRBJ1-2; D unresolved. The CDR3 has 12 amino acids. Germline CDR1 LNHDA, CDR2 SQIVND (reference sequence). In DNA form, the CDR3 reads TGTGCCAGTAGTTCACGTTTCGACTGGGCTGTATTC. Protein product: CASSSRFDWAVF.

The V call is TRBV27, the J call TRBJ1-4; D is possibly TRBD1 (5 bases). Between the trimmed V and J ends, which lost 3 bases and 8 bases, there was a span of 16 bases. The CDR3 is made up of 15 amino acids. Looked up from germline, CDR1 is MNHEY and CDR2 is SMNVEV (reference sequence). CDR3 nucleotides: TGTGCCAGCAGTTTTACCAGGGACGTTCGCGAAAAACTGTTTTTT. Translation: CASSFTRDVREKLFF.

The rearrangement uses TRBV9 and TRBJ1-1, with D uncertain. The CDR3 contains 13 residues. CDR1 SGDLS and CDR2 YYNGEE come from the germline V gene. With 0 bases removed from V and 4 bases from J, the gap between germline ends came to 7 bases. As DNA, the CDR3 is TGTGCCAGCAGCGTAGCTCTCGCCACTGAAGCTTTCTTT. Protein product: CASSVALATEAFF.

This chain connects TRBV5-6 to TRBJ1-4; possibly TRBD1 for D (5 bases). From germline, CDR1 is SGHDT and CDR2 YYEEEE. The CDR3 totals 13 residues. The V end lost 7 bases, the J end lost 5 bases, and 12 bases lay between the germline ends. DNA of the CDR3: TGTGCCAGCGGGAGACAGACGAATGAAAAACTGTTTTTT. The encoded protein is CASGRQTNEKLFF.

The genes are TRBV7-8 and TRBJ2-5; 9 nucleotides agree with TRBD1. Trimming took 5 bases from V and 11 from J; bases not matched to a gene: 15. The CDR3 consists of 15 residues. Germline V gives CDR1 SGHVS, CDR2 FQNEAQ. The DNA of the CDR3 is TGTGCCAGCAGCCCACCGGACAGGGGACCCCTGGAGCAGTACTTC. Its protein is CASSPPDRGPLEQYF.

This clone was seen more than once but under ten times. J is TRBJ2-7 and V is TRBV4-1, with D maybe TRBD2 (6 bases). CDR3 length: 13 residues. Germline loops: CDR1 MGHRA, CDR2 YSYEKL. Here the CDR3 DNA reads TGTGCCAGCAGCGGGCGAATTGAGGGCGAGCAGTACGTC. Protein product: CASSGRIEGEQYV.

This chain's CDR3 is CAWSVHSRGYGTGGGNQPQHF. The CDR3 nucleotides read TGTGCCTGGAGTGTACACTCCAGGGGTTATGGGACCGGAGGGGGCAATCAGCCCCAGCATTTT. The chain links TRBV30 to TRBJ1-5; D is possibly TRBD1 (6 bases). V was pared by 0 bases and J by 2 bases, with 29 bases between. Germline V gives CDR1 GTSNPN, CDR2 SVGIG (reference sequence). The CDR3 runs to 21 residues.

The rearrangement uses TRBV18 and TRBJ2-3; maybe TRBD2 (6 bases). Between the trimmed V and J ends, which lost 2 bases and 2 bases, there was a span of 11 bases. Germline V gives CDR1 KGHSH, CDR2 LQKENI. The CDR3 length is 15 residues. In DNA, the CDR3 is TGTGCCAGCTCACCAGGGGACTTGTACACAGATACGCAGTATTTT. The encoded protein is CASSPGDLYTDTQYF.

Of note for this clone: Other DNA sequences in the sample encode the same CDR3. Here the CDR3 reads CASSLGGPNQPQHF. DNA of the CDR3: TGTGCCAGCAGTTTAGGGGGTCCCAATCAGCCCCAGCATTTT. The chain employs TRBV28 and TRBJ1-5; D may be TRBD1 (5 bases). Trimming took 2 bases from V and 3 from J, leaving 8 bases between them. The CDR3 is 14 residues long. Germline assignment: CDR1 MDHEN and CDR2 SYDVKM. The full variable domain, rest sourced from reference TRBV28 and TRBJ1-5, is DVKVTQSSRYLVKRTGEKVFLECVQDMDHENMFWYRQDPGLGLRLIYFSYDVKMKEKGDIPEGYSVSREKKERFSLILESASTNQTSMYLCASSLGGPNQPQHFGDGTRLSIL.

The chain joins TRBV10-1 to TRBJ2-5, with D perhaps TRBD2 (5 bases). Germline loops: CDR1 WNHNN, CDR2 SYGVQD (reference sequence). This CDR3 region has 15 residues. V gave up 3 bases and J gave up 7 bases, with 18 bases separating them. The CDR3 here is CASSDQTGIEGTQYF. The CDR3 nucleotides are TGCGCCAGCAGTGACCAGACGGGGATTGAGGGGACCCAGTACTTC.